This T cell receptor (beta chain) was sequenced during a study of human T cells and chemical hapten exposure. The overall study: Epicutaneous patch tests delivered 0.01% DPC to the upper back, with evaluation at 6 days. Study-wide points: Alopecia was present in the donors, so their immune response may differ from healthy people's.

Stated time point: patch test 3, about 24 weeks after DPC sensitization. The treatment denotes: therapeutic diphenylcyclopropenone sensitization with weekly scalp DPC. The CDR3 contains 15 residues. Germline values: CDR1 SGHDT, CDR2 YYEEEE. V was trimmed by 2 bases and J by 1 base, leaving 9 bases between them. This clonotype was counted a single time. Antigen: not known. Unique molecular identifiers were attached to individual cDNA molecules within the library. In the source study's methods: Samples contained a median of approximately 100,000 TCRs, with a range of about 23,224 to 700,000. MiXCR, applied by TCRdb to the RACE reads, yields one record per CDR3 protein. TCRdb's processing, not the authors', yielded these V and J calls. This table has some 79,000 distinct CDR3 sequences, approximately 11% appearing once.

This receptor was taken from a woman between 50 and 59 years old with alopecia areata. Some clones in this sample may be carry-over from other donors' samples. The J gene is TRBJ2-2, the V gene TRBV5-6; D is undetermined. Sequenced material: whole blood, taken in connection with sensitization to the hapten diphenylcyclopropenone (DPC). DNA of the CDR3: TGTGCCAGCAGCTTCTTAGAAGGGAACACCGGGGAGCTGTTTTTT. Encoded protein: CASSFLEGNTGELFF.